This is a list of T cell receptor beta chains from one sample in a study of blood T cell repertoires in COVID-19. Some clones are missing from TCRdb's copy, which holds only in-frame ones; the method was immunoSEQ multiplex PCR. There are about 26,000 clones in the sample; more than 70% occur only once, and around a third lies in the top ten. The sequenced sample consisted of peripheral blood. The receptors come from a human donor in a cohort sampled during active COVID-19. The CDR3 runs from the conserved cysteine through the conserved F or W. D genes are given only for firm matches. Only part of the rows carry a size: once, few, many, or a class if the clone is expanded.

D	V	size	J	DNA	CDR3
TRBD1	TRBV25-1	few	TRBJ2-2	TGTGCCAGCAGTGAGGCTGGGACAGGCCGGAACACCGGGGAGCTGTTTTTT	CASSEAGTGRNTGELFF
-	TRBV13	once	TRBJ1-5	TGTGCCAGCAGCTTAGGATCGGGGTTAGATCAGCCCCAGCATTTT	CASSLGSGLDQPQHF
-	TRBV28	-	TRBJ1-5	TGTGCCAGCAGTTTATGGGCAGGGATCGGCAATCAGCCCCAGCATTTT	CASSLWAGIGNQPQHF
-	TRBV4-3	once	TRBJ1-5	TGCGCCAGCAGCCAAGGCGGTGGGCCCCAGCATTTT	CASSQGGGPQHF
-	TRBV7-8	-	TRBJ1-3	TGTGCCAGCAGCTCTGACAGCGGGAACCCCATGGGGGGAAACACCATATATTTT	CASSSDSGNPMGGNTIYF
-	TRBV3-1/TRBV3-2	-	TRBJ1-5	TGTGCCAGCAGCCAAGTACCCCGGAGCCAGCCCCAGCATTTT	CASSQVPRSQPQHF
-	TRBV19	-	TRBJ1-2	TGTGCCAGTAGTACCTCGACAGCTAGCTATGGCTACACCTTC	CASSTSTASYGYTF
-	TRBV21-1	-	TRBJ1-2	TGTGCCAGCAGCAACGGGCCGGGACAGGGTCAGAAAGGCTACACCTTC	CASSNGPGQGQKGYTF
TRBD1	TRBV2	-	TRBJ2-3	TGTGCCAGCTCTTGGTATTACCCTACGGGACAGGGATCAGATACGCAGTATTTT	CASSWYYPTGQGSDTQYF
TRBD2	TRBV25-1	-	TRBJ2-5	TGTGCCAGCAGTTTTAGCGGGGGAGAGACCCAGTACTTC	CASSFSGGETQYF
-	TRBV7-8	-	TRBJ2-2	TGTGCCAGCAGCTTAGTTGCCGGCGGGGAGCTGTTTTTT	CASSLVAGGELFF
-	TRBV25-1	-	TRBJ2-3	TGTGCCAGCAGTGAGGGGCTAAGCCTAAGCACAGATACGCAGTATTTT	CASSEGLSLSTDTQYF
TRBD2	TRBV6-2/TRBV6-3	-	TRBJ2-7	TGTGCCAGCAGTTACTCCAGTCGGGGACTAGATCCCTACGAGCAGTACTTC	CASSYSSRGLDPYEQYF
TRBD2	TRBV6-2/TRBV6-3	-	TRBJ2-3	TGTGCCAGCAGTAACCACCGGGAGGTGGATACGCAGTATTTT	CASSNHREVDTQYF
-	TRBV5-1	-	TRBJ2-7	TGCGCCAGCAGCTTGACCCCCCAGGACTACGAGCAGTACTTC	CASSLTPQDYEQYF
TRBD1	TRBV7-8	-	TRBJ2-7	TGTGCCAGCCAAAGGGACAGGGAAGCCTACGAGCAGTACTTC	CASQRDREAYEQYF
TRBD1	TRBV7-8	-	TRBJ2-7	TGTGCCAGCAGCCGAGAAAATACAGGGGGAGGCTCCTACGAGCAGTACTTC	CASSRENTGGGSYEQYF
-	TRBV9	-	TRBJ2-5	TGTGCCAGCAGCGTAGGGCTAGGAGTGGAGACCCAGTACTTC	CASSVGLGVETQYF
TRBD1	TRBV7-9	-	TRBJ2-7	TGTGCCAGCAGCATATACGCCGGGACAGGACCGAACGAGCAGTACTTC	CASSIYAGTGPNEQYF
TRBD2	TRBV30	-	TRBJ2-2	TGTGCCTGGAGTGCGGACCTAGCGGGAGAAGGTGGGGAGCTGTTTTTT	CAWSADLAGEGGELFF
TRBD1	TRBV5-1	-	TRBJ1-1	TGCGCCAGCAGCCCGACAGGGGTAGGCACTGAAGCTTTCTTT	CASSPTGVGTEAFF
TRBD2	TRBV6-2/TRBV6-3	-	TRBJ2-1	TGTGCCAGCAGTTACAGGAGCGGGAGGGCAAATGAGCAGTTCTTC	CASSYRSGRANEQFF
TRBD1	TRBV18	-	TRBJ1-4	TGTGCCAGCTCACCAGAACTCCAGGGGGGCAAACCGTTTTTT	CASSPELQGGKPFF
-	TRBV14	few	TRBJ2-3	TGTGCCAGCAGCCAAGAATTACGGGGGGCCACAGATACGCAGTATTTT	CASSQELRGATDTQYF
TRBD1	TRBV5-4	-	TRBJ1-4	TGTGCCAGCAGCATACAGGGGAAAACTAATGAAAAACTGTTTTTT	CASSIQGKTNEKLFF
-	TRBV30	-	TRBJ2-5	TGTGCCTGGAATCGAGGGACTGAGTACCAAGAGACCCAGTACTTC	CAWNRGTEYQETQYF
-	TRBV7-3	-	TRBJ2-5	TGTGCCAGCAGCTTAAACAGGGAAGAGACCCAGTACTTC	CASSLNREETQYF
-	TRBV3-1/TRBV3-2	once	TRBJ2-1	TGTGCCAGCAGCCTCCTGGGTTCGGGGGACTACAATGAGCAGTTCTTC	CASSLLGSGDYNEQFF
-	TRBV11-3	-	TRBJ2-1	TGTGCCAGCAGCTTAGAAAGCCGCGATGAGCAGTTCTTC	CASSLESRDEQFF
TRBD2	TRBV5-1	-	TRBJ2-3	TGCGCCAGCAGCCCGGCGGGCGGGGGGGCCTACACAGATACGCAGTATTTT	CASSPAGGGAYTDTQYF
TRBD2	TRBV27	-	TRBJ2-7	TGTGCCAGCAGTTTAGTGACTAGCGGGAAACGCTACGAGCAGTACTTC	CASSLVTSGKRYEQYF
TRBD1	TRBV4-3	-	TRBJ2-7	TGCGCCAGCAGCCAATCACAGGGGACGGGCGAGCAGTACTTC	CASSQSQGTGEQYF
TRBD1	TRBV27	-	TRBJ2-7	TGTGCCAGCAGTTTAGGGCCCACAGGGGTCAAGTCCTACGAGCAGTACTTC	CASSLGPTGVKSYEQYF
TRBD2	TRBV25-1	-	TRBJ2-1	TGTGCCAGCAGTGAATGGACTAGCGGGGTGTTCTTC	CASSEWTSGVFF
-	TRBV6-4	-	TRBJ1-1	TGTGCCAGCAGTGAGAAACCCCGTTCGGGTGGCACTGAAGCTTTCTTT	CASSEKPRSGGTEAFF
TRBD2	TRBV7-2	-	TRBJ2-1	TGTGCCAGCCGGCGGGGGGGCTCCTACAATGAGCAGTTCTTC	CASRRGGSYNEQFF
-	TRBV6-6	-	TRBJ1-1	TGTGCCAGCAGTTCCTACACTGAAGCTTTCTTT	CASSSYTEAFF
-	TRBV7-8	-	TRBJ1-2	TGTGCCAGCAGTAAACAGGACAGCTCTAACTATGGCTACACCTTC	CASSKQDSSNYGYTF
-	TRBV27	medium-sized	TRBJ2-1	TGTGCCAGCAGTTTGGACTATCCATCCTACAATGAGCAGTTCTTC	CASSLDYPSYNEQFF
-	TRBV18	-	TRBJ2-3	TGTGCCAGCTCACCACCGTACGGGACAAATACGCAGTATTTT	CASSPPYGTNTQYF
TRBD2	TRBV7-9	-	TRBJ2-3	TGTGCCAGCAGCCGACACCTAGCGGGGATCCAGGATACGCAGTATTTT	CASSRHLAGIQDTQYF
-	TRBV18	-	TRBJ1-2	TGTGCCAGCTCACCCGGGCAGGGGTCCTATGGCTACACCTTC	CASSPGQGSYGYTF
TRBD2	TRBV7-9	-	TRBJ2-3	TGTGCCAGCAGCTGGGGACTAGCGGGGGATGTCACAGATACGCAGTATTTT	CASSWGLAGDVTDTQYF
TRBD2	TRBV13	-	TRBJ2-3	TGTGCCAGCAGCTTCGGACTAGCCCTTCCAGATACGCAGTATTTT	CASSFGLALPDTQYF
-	TRBV27	-	TRBJ1-1	TGTGCCAGCAGACTCCAATGGAGAGAGAACACTGAAGCTTTCTTT	CASRLQWRENTEAFF
TRBD1	TRBV2	-	TRBJ1-4	TGTGCCAGCAGTCGACAGGGAAGTAATGAAAAACTGTTTTTT	CASSRQGSNEKLFF
-	TRBV3-1/TRBV3-2	-	TRBJ1-2	TGTGCCAGCAGTCGGAACTATGGCTACACCTTC	CASSRNYGYTF
TRBD1	TRBV3-1/TRBV3-2	-	TRBJ2-2	TGTGCCAGCAGCCAAGGGACAGGGTCGGCCACCGGGGAGCTGTTTTTT	CASSQGTGSATGELFF
TRBD1	TRBV11-3	-	TRBJ2-7	TGTGCCAGCAGCTCGATAGGGACAGGGAACCACGAGCAGTACTTC	CASSSIGTGNHEQYF
-	TRBV7-9	-	TRBJ2-7	TGTGCCAGCAGCTTAGGTCGCGGCTACGAGCAGTACTTC	CASSLGRGYEQYF
TRBD1	TRBV18	-	TRBJ1-5	TGTGCCAGCTCACCATTACAGGGGAGTAATCAGCCCCAGCATTTT	CASSPLQGSNQPQHF
TRBD2	TRBV2	-	TRBJ2-5	TGTGCCAGCCGGGCTAGCGGGGGGGCAGAGACCCAGTACTTC	CASRASGGAETQYF
-	TRBV27	few	TRBJ1-1	TGTGCCAGCAGTCACCAGGGCTACACTGAAGCTTTCTTT	CASSHQGYTEAFF
-	TRBV7-2	-	TRBJ2-2	TGTGCCAGCAGCTTAGGTGGGAGGTTGGACACCGGGGAGCTGTTTTTT	CASSLGGRLDTGELFF
-	TRBV10-3	-	TRBJ2-7	TGTGCCATCAGTGCGGGATCCTACGAGCAGTACTTC	CAISAGSYEQYF